This note documents a single T cell receptor (beta chain) sequence. The data are from a study of blood T cell repertoires in COVID-19. Overall study: Italy, Spain and the United States were the sources of the convalescent and acute COVID-19 samples. From T cells, B-cell-depleted T cells, or PBMCs came the material, which was cDNA or gDNA.

Methods used by the authors: By means of reference gene primer amplification, nucleated cell counts were estimated. Profiled with immunoSEQ multiplex PCR; TCRdb holds only in-frame clones, not every one. V and J calls and clone size are those listed in that table; D and trimming were worked out from the DNA. The sample lists about 140,000 clones, over 70% occurring once. This clonotype was obtained from a man aged 50-59 years with active COVID-19. Sequenced: peripheral blood.

The CDR3, as DNA: TGTGCCAGCAGCTCGAAGCGGGGGGAAGGGGCAGATACGCAGTATTTT. This encodes CASSSKRGEGADTQYF. The chain is built from TRBV5-4 and TRBJ2-3, with TRBD2 matching 9 bases. The germline CDR1 and CDR2 sequences are SGHNT and YYREEE (reference sequence). V lost 3 bases to trimming and J lost 4 bases; unmatched junction nucleotides: 9. CDR3 length: 16 amino acids. The whole variable domain, remainder taken from reference TRBV5-4 and TRBJ2-3, is ETGVTQSPTHLIKTRGQQVTLRCSSQSGHNTVSWYQQALGQGPQFIFQYYREEENGRGNFPPRFSGLQFPNYSSELNVNALELDDSALYLCASSSKRGEGADTQYFGPGTRLTVL.